The clone carrying this T cell receptor beta chain turned up a few times. The sample belongs to a study of blood T cells in healthy people across ages. For the second PCR, which ran for roughly 6 to 11 cycles, a sample-barcoded 5' primer and a J-beta primer mix were used. TCRdb independently ran MiXCR on the 5' RACE reads; one entry per CDR3 protein. The sample records under 1 million distinct CDR3 sequences, around 45% being singletons. The CDR3 loop spans 13 amino acids. From germline, CDR1 is SQVTM and CDR2 ANQGSEA. V was shortened by 2 bases and J by 4 bases, with 11 bases between the two germline ends.

Sequenced input: blood. The receptor was derived from a man aged 55-75 years in good health. V usage is TRBV29-1 and J usage is TRBJ1-2; D possibly corresponds to TRBD1 (5 bases). CDR3 region: CSVERGTVYGYTF. The CDR3 nucleotides read TGCAGCGTTGAAAGGGGAACAGTCTATGGCTACACCTTC. The full variable domain, its missing parts supplied by reference TRBV29-1 and TRBJ1-2, is SAVISQKPSRDICQRGTSLTIQCQVDSQVTMMFWYRQQPGQSLTLIATANQGSEATYESGFVIDKFPISRPNLTFSTLTVSNMSPEDSSIYLCSVERGTVYGYTFGSGTRLTVV.